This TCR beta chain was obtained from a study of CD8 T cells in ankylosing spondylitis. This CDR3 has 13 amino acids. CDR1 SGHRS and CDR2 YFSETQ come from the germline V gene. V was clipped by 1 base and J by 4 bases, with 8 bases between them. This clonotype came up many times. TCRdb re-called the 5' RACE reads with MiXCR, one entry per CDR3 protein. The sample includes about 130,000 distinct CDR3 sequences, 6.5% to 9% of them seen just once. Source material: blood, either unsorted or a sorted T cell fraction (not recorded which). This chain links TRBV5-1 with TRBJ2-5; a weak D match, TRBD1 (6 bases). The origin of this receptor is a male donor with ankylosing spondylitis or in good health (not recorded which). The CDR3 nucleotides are TGCGCCAGCAGCTTGCAGGGGCCAGAGACCCAGTACTTC. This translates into CASSLQGPETQYF.